The clone carrying this T cell receptor beta chain was picked up a small number of times. The record originates from a study of cytomegalovirus exposure and HLA in healthy donors. PCR involved 60 Vbeta and 13 Jbeta primers. Generated by immunoSEQ multiplex PCR, the TCRdb table keeps only in-frame clones and is missing some. The repertoire holds 100,000 to 150,000 clones, with roughly four fifths as singletons. The germline V gene encodes CDR1 SNHLY and CDR2 FYNNEI. V lost 6 bases, J lost 3 bases, and 7 bases stayed unmatched. The CDR3 is made up of 15 amino acids. The material sequenced was PBMCs. This chain uses TRBV2 with TRBJ2-1; 8 bases map to TRBD1. This receptor was obtained from a woman aged 55-70 years in good health and CMV-seropositive. The CDR3 here is CASSPQGAGYNEQFF. CDR3 DNA: TGTGCCAGCAGCCCTCAGGGGGCCGGCTACAATGAGCAGTTCTTC.